Shown below are 29 T cell receptor beta chains from a single sample sequenced in a study of early T cells in non-severe SARS-CoV-2 infection. TCRdb reanalysed the 5' RACE reads using MiXCR and keeps one entry per CDR3 protein. Of about 64,000 distinct CDR3 sequences listed, 10% to 12% are singletons. The sequences come from whole blood, collected at baseline. The receptors come from an adult who was a healthcare worker with PCR-confirmed SARS-CoV-2 infection or an uninfected control (not recorded which).

The chain links TRBV7-9 to TRBJ2-7, with unresolved D. This CDR3 spans 14 amino acids. V dropped 0 bases and J dropped 2 bases, with 8 bases sitting between them. CDR1 and CDR2 (germline): SEHNR, FQNEAQ (reference sequence). The CDR3 coding sequence is TGTGCCAGCAGCTTAGCTGGCACAACCTACGAGCAGTACTTC. Encoded protein: CASSLAGTTYEQYF.

The V call is TRBV20-1, the J call TRBJ2-1; tentatively, D is TRBD2 (6 bases). This CDR3 region has 13 residues. CDR1 DFQATT and CDR2 SNEGSKA come from the germline V gene (reference sequence). The V end lost 3 bases, the J end lost 8 bases, and 14 bases lay between the germline ends. The CDR3 reads CSASLGLAYEQFF. CDR3 DNA: TGCAGTGCTAGCTTGGGACTTGCGTATGAGCAGTTCTTC.

By its share, this clonotype is medium-sized. The J gene is TRBJ2-3, the V gene TRBV11-2; no clear D gene. Germline lookup yields CDR1 SGHAT and CDR2 FQNNGV. This CDR3 is 11 amino acids long. Deletions cut 3 bases from V and 2 bases from J, with 0 bases between. DNA of the CDR3: TGTGCCAGCAGCTTCACAGATACGCAGTATTTT. Translated, it gives CASSFTDTQYF. Based on the CDR3 plus reference TRBV11-2 and TRBJ2-3, the full variable domain is EAGVAQSPRYKIIEKRQSVAFWCNPISGHATLYWYQQILGQGPKLLIQFQNNGVVDDSQLPKDRFSAERLKGVDSTLKIQPAKLEDSAVYLCASSFTDTQYFGPGTRLTVL.

This clonotype was detected many times. J is TRBJ2-5 and V is TRBV6-1; D call uncertain. Germline-derived CDR1 and CDR2 are MNHNS and SASEGT. The V end was cut by 2 bases, the J end by 5 bases, with 18 bases between. The CDR3 loop spans 16 amino acids. The DNA of the CDR3 is TGTGCCAGCAGTGAAAGTTCGGTCCAAATGCTGGAGACCCAGTACTTC. This codes for CASSESSVQMLETQYF.

The chain carries TRBV29-1 and TRBJ2-5, with D possibly matching TRBD1 (5 bases). Germline V CDR1 and CDR2: SQVTM, ANQGSEA. The CDR3 sequence is 11 residues long. Trimming shortened V by 6 bases and J by 5 bases, and 10 bases separated the two germline ends. CDR3 sequence: CSVQGRETQYF. The CDR3, as DNA: TGCAGCGTCCAGGGCCGGGAGACCCAGTACTTC.

The V gene is TRBV19, the J gene TRBJ2-1; 10 bases align to TRBD2. The length of the CDR3 is 12 residues. The junction had 3 bases not matched to a gene; V was cut back by 3 bases and J by 13 bases. From germline, CDR1 is LNHDA and CDR2 SQIVND (reference sequence). As DNA, the CDR3 is TGTGCCAGTAGTATTCTAGCGGGGGACCAGTTCTTC. Translation: CASSILAGDQFF.

This rearrangement joins TRBV30 to TRBJ1-2, with no clear D. The length of the CDR3 is 14 residues. V gave up 0 bases and J gave up 0 bases, with 8 bases separating them. Germline CDR1 reads GTSNPN; CDR2 reads SVGIG (reference sequence). CDR3 region: CAWSVGNTNYGYTF. DNA of the CDR3: TGTGCCTGGAGTGTAGGAAACACTAACTATGGCTACACCTTC.

This chain uses TRBV9 with TRBJ2-3; possibly TRBD1 or TRBD2 for D (6 bases each). CDR3 length: 16 amino acids. Trimming removed 0 bases from V and 0 bases from J, with 11 bases in between. In germline, CDR1 is SGDLS, CDR2 YYNGEE. CDR3 bases: TGTGCCAGCAGCGTAGCGCCGGGGGCTAGCACAGATACGCAGTATTTT. Translated, it gives CASSVAPGASTDTQYF.

This clonotype showed up many times. The rearrangement uses TRBV29-1 and TRBJ2-4; D possibly corresponds to TRBD1 (5 bases). Trimming removed 5 bases from V and 2 bases from J, with 13 bases in between. This CDR3 is built from 14 residues. Germline assignment: CDR1 SQVTM and CDR2 ANQGSEA. The CDR3, as DNA: TGCAGCGTTACAATCCGACAGTCCAAAAACATTCAGTACTTC. This encodes CSVTIRQSKNIQYF.

The sample holds many counts of this clonotype. V is TRBV7-2 and J is TRBJ2-1; D ambiguous. Deletions cut 0 bases from V and 3 bases from J, with 9 bases between. The CDR3 is 15 residues long. CDR1 is SGHTA, CDR2 FQGNSA, per germline. The CDR3 protein is CASSLAGLIYNEQFF. The CDR3 bases are TGTGCCAGCAGCTTAGCAGGGTTAATCTACAATGAGCAGTTCTTC.

The J gene is TRBJ1-6, the V gene TRBV3-1, with a tentative D call TRBD1 (5 bases). The CDR3 is made up of 15 amino acids. Germline-derived CDR1 and CDR2 are LGHDT and YNNKEL (reference sequence). V was clipped by 4 bases and J by 7 bases, with 14 bases between them. In DNA form, the CDR3 reads TGTGCCAGCAGCCGTCCCGGGACGGTAAATTCACCCCTCCACTTT. Amino acids: CASSRPGTVNSPLHF.

This clonotype was detected a few times. This chain connects TRBV30 to TRBJ2-3; TRBD1 agrees at 7 bases. V shed 2 bases and J 7 bases; nucleotides not matched to a gene: 3. The germline V gene has CDR1 GTSNPN and CDR2 SVGIG (reference sequence). The CDR3 runs 12 residues. CDR3 region: CAWSRQGNTQYF. CDR3 sequence (DNA): TGTGCCTGGAGTCGACAGGGAAATACGCAGTATTTT.

V is TRBV5-5 and J is TRBJ1-3; the D gene is possibly TRBD1 (6 bases). V was pared by 3 bases and J by 4 bases, with 11 bases between. The CDR3 is made up of 14 amino acids. Germline lookup yields CDR1 SGHKS and CDR2 YYEKEE (reference sequence). CDR3 in amino acids: CASSYRESGNTIYF. For the CDR3, the DNA is TGTGCCAGCAGCTACAGGGAATCGGGAAACACCATATATTTT.

Ten or more counts support this clonotype. The chain recombines TRBV14 with TRBJ1-2; weak D call: TRBD1 (6 bases). The CDR3 is made up of 13 amino acids. Germline V lookup: CDR1 SGHDN, CDR2 FVKESK. V was pared by 5 bases and J by 6 bases, with 13 bases between. Here the CDR3 DNA reads TGTGCCAGCAGCTATCTCCAGGGGAATGGCTACACCTTC. This gives the protein CASSYLQGNGYTF.

This clonotype came up a few times. This chain links TRBV2 with TRBJ1-2, with TRBD1 as a possible D gene (5 bases). The CDR3 is made up of 13 amino acids. Per the germline V gene, CDR1 is SNHLY and CDR2 is FYNNEI. The V gene lost 5 bases and the J gene lost 5 bases, with 12 bases spanning the gap. The CDR3, as DNA: TGTGCCAGCAGTACAGGAGACATATATGGCTACACCTTC. Its protein is CASSTGDIYGYTF.

The rearrangement joins TRBV6-6 to TRBJ2-2; possibly TRBD2 for D (6 bases). CDR1 MNHNY and CDR2 SVGAGI come from the germline V gene (reference sequence). V was trimmed by 9 bases and J by 2 bases, leaving 13 bases between them. The CDR3 is 14 amino acids. CDR3 nucleotide sequence: TGTGCCAGTAGGAGACTAGAAAACACCGGGGAGCTGTTTTTT. This translates into CASRRLENTGELFF.

This clonotype was detected a few times. The chain combines TRBV19 with TRBJ2-3; 7 bases align to TRBD2. Germline CDR1 is LNHDA and CDR2 is SQIVND (reference sequence). V was pared by 7 bases and J by 5 bases, with 6 bases of the junction left unmatched. The CDR3 totals 13 residues. The CDR3 loop is CASIKRGGDTQYF. CDR3 sequence (DNA): TGTGCCAGTATTAAGCGGGGAGGAGATACGCAGTATTTT.

As to this clonotype: Just one base apart from a much larger clone, this may be a read error. The chain combines TRBV7-2 with TRBJ2-3; TRBD2 agrees at 7 bases. V was pared by 5 bases and J by 2 bases, with 7 bases of the junction left unmatched. The CDR3 sequence is 15 residues long. Germline V lookup: CDR1 SGHTA, CDR2 FQGNSA. The CDR3 DNA reads TGTGCCAGCAGCATCCAGGGAGGGCACACAGATACGCAGTATTTT. It is translated as CASSIQGGHTDTQYF.

This clonotype was picked up a small number of times. The V and J genes are TRBV7-2 and TRBJ2-7; D is undetermined. The CDR3 covers 12 residues. Trimming shortened V by 5 bases and J by 4 bases, and 9 bases separated the two germline ends. Germline loops: CDR1 SGHTA, CDR2 FQGNSA. The CDR3 protein is CASSHRLYEQYF. CDR3 bases: TGTGCCAGCAGCCACCGACTGTACGAGCAGTACTTC.

This sequence joins TRBV3-1 and TRBJ1-2; D is unresolved. CDR3 size: 13 residues. CDR1 LGHDT and CDR2 YNNKEL come from the germline V gene (reference sequence). V lost 1 base, J lost 4 bases, and 7 bases lay in between. CDR3 in DNA: TGTGCCAGCAGCCAAGTGTCGCTCTATGGCTACACCTTC. Its translation: CASSQVSLYGYTF.

This clonotype has a count of ten or more. The chain recombines TRBV3-1 with TRBJ1-1; D might be TRBD1 (6 bases). Trimming removed 4 bases at V and 3 bases at J, with 15 bases between. The CDR3 length is 15 residues. Germline values: CDR1 LGHDT, CDR2 YNNKEL (reference sequence). DNA of the CDR3: TGTGCCAGCAGCCGCGGCCCAGGGGAGGACACTGAAGCTTTCTTT. Its protein is CASSRGPGEDTEAFF.

V and J are TRBV18 and TRBJ2-3, with 9 bases that match TRBD1. Unmatched junction bases numbered 10, after V lost 9 bases and J lost 3 bases. Germline CDR1 KGHSH, CDR2 LQKENI. CDR3 length: 15 residues. The CDR3 nucleotides are TGTGCCAGTGACTTACAGGGGGCGCAGACAGATACGCAGTATTTT. Encoded protein: CASDLQGAQTDTQYF. Supplemented by reference TRBV18 and TRBJ2-3, the full variable domain reads NAGVMQNPRHLVRRRGQEARLRCSPMKGHSHVYWYRQLPEEGLKFMVYLQKENIIDESGMPKERFSAEFPKEGPSILRIQQVVRGDSAAYFCASDLQGAQTDTQYFGPGTRLTVL.

This clonotype was counted a few times. The rearrangement links TRBV7-6 to TRBJ2-7; tentative D call: TRBD2 (5 bases). The CDR3 length is 15 residues. V lost 1 base, J lost 5 bases, and 15 bases lay in between. CDR1 is SGHVS and CDR2 is FNYEAQ in the germline V gene. CDR3 nucleotide sequence: TGTGCCAGCAGCTTAGGGGCTAGCAGCCTCGACGAGCAGTACTTC. Residues: CASSLGASSLDEQYF.

This clonotype was counted a few times. The chain uses TRBV29-1 and TRBJ2-7; D unresolved. Trimming left V 4 bases short and J 3 bases short, with 7 bases between. CDR3 size: 11 residues. Germline loops: CDR1 SQVTM, CDR2 ANQGSEA. The CDR3 spells CSVAQNYEQYF. CDR3 nucleotides: TGCAGCGTTGCCCAGAACTACGAGCAGTACTTC.

This clonotype has more than one count but fewer than ten. The gene calls are TRBV12-3 or TRBV12-4 and TRBJ1-5, with D unresolved. The CDR3 is made up of 13 amino acids. V gave up 5 bases and J gave up 12 bases, with 17 bases separating them. The CDR3 sequence: CASSPDDRRLQHF. The DNA of the CDR3 is TGTGCCAGCAGTCCGGACGATCGACGGCTCCAGCATTTT.

There are many counts of this clonotype. The chain is built from TRBV5-1 and TRBJ1-1, with D unclear. The germline CDR1 and CDR2 sequences are SGHRS and YFSETQ. This CDR3 is built from 14 residues. V lost 0 bases to trimming and J lost 5 bases, with 11 bases between them. CDR3 loop: CASSLAFPRTEAFF. In DNA, the CDR3 is TGCGCCAGCAGCTTGGCCTTCCCTAGGACTGAAGCTTTCTTT.

This clonotype was observed at least ten times. This chain connects TRBV3-1 to TRBJ2-7; perhaps TRBD1 as D (5 bases). The CDR3 consists of 14 residues. Trimming cost V 1 base and J 1 base, with 8 bases left between them. Germline CDR1 reads LGHDT; CDR2 reads YNNKEL (reference sequence). The CDR3 coding sequence is TGTGCCAGCAGCCAAGGGACACCTTCCTACGAGCAGTACTTC. Its protein product is CASSQGTPSYEQYF.

CDR3 DNA: TGTGCCAGCAGCCAGGGGCAGCATAGCGGGGGAGCCCAGCATTTT. It translates to CASSQGQHSGGAQHF. V gene TRBV11-2 combines with J gene TRBJ1-5; tentative D call: TRBD1 (6 bases). The CDR3 length is 15 residues. In germline, CDR1 is SGHAT, CDR2 FQNNGV. The V gene lost 5 bases and the J gene lost 11 bases, with 22 bases spanning the gap.

This clonotype showed up many times. This rearrangement joins TRBV20-1 to TRBJ2-3, with TRBD2 identical over 13 bases. This CDR3 has 15 amino acids. Germline V gives CDR1 DFQATT, CDR2 SNEGSKA (reference sequence). The CDR3 spells CSARRGTSGADTQYF. The CDR3 DNA reads as TGCAGCGCCCGACGGGGGACTAGCGGGGCAGATACGCAGTATTTT.